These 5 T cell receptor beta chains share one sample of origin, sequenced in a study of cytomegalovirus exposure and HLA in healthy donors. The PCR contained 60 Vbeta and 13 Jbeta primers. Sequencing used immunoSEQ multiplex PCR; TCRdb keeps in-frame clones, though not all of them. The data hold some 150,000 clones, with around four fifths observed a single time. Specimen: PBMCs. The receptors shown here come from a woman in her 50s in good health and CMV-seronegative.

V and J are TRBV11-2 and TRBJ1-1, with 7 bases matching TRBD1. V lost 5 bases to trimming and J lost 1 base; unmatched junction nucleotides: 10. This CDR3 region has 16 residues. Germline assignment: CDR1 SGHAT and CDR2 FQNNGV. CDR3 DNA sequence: TGTGCCAGCAGCGACCGGGACAGATGGAGGAACACTGAAGCTTTCTTT. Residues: CASSDRDRWRNTEAFF.

Here the CDR3 reads CASRMTGTLRKLFF. The CDR3 nucleotides read TGTGCCAGCAGGATGACAGGGACATTGAGGAAACTGTTTTTT. The rearrangement links TRBV28 to TRBJ1-4, with TRBD1 identical over 7 bases. The CDR3 consists of 14 residues. Germline V lookup: CDR1 MDHEN, CDR2 SYDVKM. With 6 bases clipped from V and 11 bases from J, the junction kept 12 bases outside the gene matches.

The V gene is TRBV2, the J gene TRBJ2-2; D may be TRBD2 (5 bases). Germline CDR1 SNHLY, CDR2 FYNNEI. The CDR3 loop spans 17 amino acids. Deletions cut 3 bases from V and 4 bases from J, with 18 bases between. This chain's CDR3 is CASSEHGLGILTGELFF. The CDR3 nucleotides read TGTGCCAGCAGTGAGCATGGACTGGGCATTCTCACCGGGGAGCTGTTTTTT.

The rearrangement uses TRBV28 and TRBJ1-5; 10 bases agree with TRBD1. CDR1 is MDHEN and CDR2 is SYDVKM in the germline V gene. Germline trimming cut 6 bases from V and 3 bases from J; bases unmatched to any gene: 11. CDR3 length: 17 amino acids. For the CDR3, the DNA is TGTGCCAGCAGGAGTTATAGGACAGGGGGACTCAATCAGCCCCAGCATTTT. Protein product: CASRSYRTGGLNQPQHF.

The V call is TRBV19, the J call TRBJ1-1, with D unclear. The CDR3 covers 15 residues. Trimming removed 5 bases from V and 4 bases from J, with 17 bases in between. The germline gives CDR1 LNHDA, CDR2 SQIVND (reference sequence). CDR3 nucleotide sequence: TGTGCCAGTAGTGCCTCGCTGGGAGGTAGCACTGAAGCTTTCTTT. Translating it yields CASSASLGGSTEAFF. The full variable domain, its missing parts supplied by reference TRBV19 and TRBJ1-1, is DGGITQSPKYLFRKEGQNVTLSCEQNLNHDAMYWYRQDPGQGLRLIYYSQIVNDFQKGDIAEGYSVSREKKESFPLTVTSAQKNPTAFYLCASSASLGGSTEAFFGQGTRLTVV.